Listed below are T cell receptor beta chains from one sample, sequenced in a study of cytomegalovirus exposure and HLA in healthy donors. TCRdb's copy holds only in-frame clones and misses some; the assay was immunoSEQ multiplex PCR. The profile shows about 140,000 clones, about 84% of them singletons. The sequenced sample consisted of PBMCs. These receptors came from a man between 45 and 60 years old in good health and CMV-seronegative. Both conserved end residues are part of each CDR3. Fields, in order: D gene, CDR3 length, J gene, V gene, CDR3 DNA, CDR3 protein. D genes are given only for firm matches.

TRBD1 | 15 | TRBJ1-2 | TRBV7-8 | TGTGCCAGCAGCTTAGCCGGGACAGCTAACTATGGCTACACCTTC | CASSLAGTANYGYTF
. | 17 | TRBJ2-7 | TRBV28 | TGTGCCAGCAGTCTCCCGGGAGGGACAGCGAGCTCCTACGAGCAGTACTTC | CASSLPGGTASSYEQYF
TRBD1 | 15 | TRBJ2-2 | TRBV30 | TGTGCCTGGAGCTTAACAGGGGCCGACACCGGGGAGCTGTTTTTT | CAWSLTGADTGELFF
. | 15 | TRBJ1-2 | TRBV5-1 | TGCGCCAGCTCCCTCGCAGGGGAACCCAGCTATGGCTACACCTTC | CASSLAGEPSYGYTF
TRBD2 | 16 | TRBJ2-7 | TRBV5-1 | TGCGCCAGCAGCTTGCAAACTAGCGGGGCCTCCTACGAGCAGTACTTC | CASSLQTSGASYEQYF
TRBD1 | 12 | TRBJ1-2 | TRBV5-4 | TGTGCCAGCAGCTTGGAAGGGGGCGGCTACACCTTC | CASSLEGGGYTF
TRBD2 | 18 | TRBJ2-2 | TRBV10-3 | TGTGCCATCAAGTGGGCCACTAGCGGGAACGGGGGCACCGGGGAGCTGTTTTTT | CAIKWATSGNGGTGELFF
TRBD1 | 16 | TRBJ1-3 | TRBV7-8 | TGTGCCAGCAGCTCAGAATCAGGGGGCTCTGGAAACACCATATATTTT | CASSSESGGSGNTIYF
. | 15 | TRBJ2-3 | TRBV5-1 | TGCGCCAGCAGCTTGCGGAGTGCAAGCACAGATACGCAGTATTTT | CASSLRSASTDTQYF
TRBD2 | 16 | TRBJ2-7 | TRBV27 | TGTGCCAGCAGTCCCCGACTAGCGGGCCTTACCTACGAGCAGTACTTC | CASSPRLAGLTYEQYF
. | 13 | TRBJ1-2 | TRBV19 | TGTGCCAGTAAGACGGACTATAACCATGGCTACACCTTC | CASKTDYNHGYTF
. | 14 | TRBJ2-1 | TRBV4-1 | TGCGCCAGCAGCCAAGATACGGGTTACAATGAGCAGTTCTTC | CASSQDTGYNEQFF